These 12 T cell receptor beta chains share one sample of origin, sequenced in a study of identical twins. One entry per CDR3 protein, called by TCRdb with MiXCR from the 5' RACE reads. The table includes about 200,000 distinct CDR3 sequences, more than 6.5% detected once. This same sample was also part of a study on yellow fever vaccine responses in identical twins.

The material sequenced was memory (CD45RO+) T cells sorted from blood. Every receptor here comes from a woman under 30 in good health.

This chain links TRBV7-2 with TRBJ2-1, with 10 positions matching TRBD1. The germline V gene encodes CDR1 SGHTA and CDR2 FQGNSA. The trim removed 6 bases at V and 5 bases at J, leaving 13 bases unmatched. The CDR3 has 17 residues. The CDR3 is CASSRGWGQGSDNEQFF. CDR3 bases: TGTGCCAGCAGTCGAGGATGGGGACAGGGGAGTGACAATGAGCAGTTCTTC.

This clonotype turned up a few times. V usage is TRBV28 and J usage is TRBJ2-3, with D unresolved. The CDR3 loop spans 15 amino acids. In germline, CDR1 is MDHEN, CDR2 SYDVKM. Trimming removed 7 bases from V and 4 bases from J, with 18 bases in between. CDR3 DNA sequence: TGTGCCAGCATAAATGCGGTCACCCTGGCAGATACGCAGTATTTT. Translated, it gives CASINAVTLADTQYF. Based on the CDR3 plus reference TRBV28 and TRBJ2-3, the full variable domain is DVKVTQSSRYLVKRTGEKVFLECVQDMDHENMFWYRQDPGLGLRLIYFSYDVKMKEKGDIPEGYSVSREKKERFSLILESASTNQTSMYLCASINAVTLADTQYFGPGTRLTVL.

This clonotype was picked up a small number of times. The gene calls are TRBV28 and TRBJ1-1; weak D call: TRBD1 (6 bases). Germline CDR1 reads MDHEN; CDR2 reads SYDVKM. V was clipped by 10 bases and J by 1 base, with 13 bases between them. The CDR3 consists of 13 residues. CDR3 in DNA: TGTGCCATCACTAAGGACAGGAACACTGAAGCTTTCTTT. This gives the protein CAITKDRNTEAFF.

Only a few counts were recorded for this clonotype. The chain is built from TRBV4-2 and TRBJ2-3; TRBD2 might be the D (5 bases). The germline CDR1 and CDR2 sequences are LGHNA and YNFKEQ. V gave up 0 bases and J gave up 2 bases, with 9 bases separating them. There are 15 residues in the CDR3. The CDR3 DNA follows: TGTGCCAGCAGCCAAGACAGCGGTTACACAGATACGCAGTATTTT. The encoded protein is CASSQDSGYTDTQYF.

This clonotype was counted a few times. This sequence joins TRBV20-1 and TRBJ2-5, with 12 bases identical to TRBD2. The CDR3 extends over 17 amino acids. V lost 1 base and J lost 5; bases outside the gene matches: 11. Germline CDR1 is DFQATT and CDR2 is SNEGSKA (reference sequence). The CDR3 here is CSARGFLAGGPGETQYF. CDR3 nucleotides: TGCAGTGCTAGAGGGTTCCTAGCGGGGGGGCCGGGGGAGACCCAGTACTTC.

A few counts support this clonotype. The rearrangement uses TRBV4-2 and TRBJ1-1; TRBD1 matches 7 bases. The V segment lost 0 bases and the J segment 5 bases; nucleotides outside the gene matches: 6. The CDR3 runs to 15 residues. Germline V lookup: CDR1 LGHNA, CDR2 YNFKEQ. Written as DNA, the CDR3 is TGTGCCAGCAGCCAAGACGACAGGGTAGGAACTGAAGCTTTCTTT. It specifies CASSQDDRVGTEAFF.

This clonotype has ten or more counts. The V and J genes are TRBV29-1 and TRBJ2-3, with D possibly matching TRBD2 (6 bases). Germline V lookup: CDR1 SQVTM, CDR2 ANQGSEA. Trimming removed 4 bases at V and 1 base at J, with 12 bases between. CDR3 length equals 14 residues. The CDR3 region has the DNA TGCAGCGTTGTGGGGGGACTGGGCACAGATACGCAGTATTTT. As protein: CSVVGGLGTDTQYF.

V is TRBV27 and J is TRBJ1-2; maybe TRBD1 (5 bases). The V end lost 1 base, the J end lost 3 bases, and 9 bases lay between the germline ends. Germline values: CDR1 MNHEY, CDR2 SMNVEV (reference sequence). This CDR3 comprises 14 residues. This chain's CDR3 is CASSLFEGHYGYTF. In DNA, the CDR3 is TGTGCCAGCAGTTTATTCGAGGGGCACTATGGCTACACCTTC.

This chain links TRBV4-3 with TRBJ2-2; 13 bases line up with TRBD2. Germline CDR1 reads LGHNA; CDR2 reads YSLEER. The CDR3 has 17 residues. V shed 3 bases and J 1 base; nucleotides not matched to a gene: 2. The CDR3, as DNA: TGCGCCAGCAGCCAGACTAGCGGGAGGCTGAACACCGGGGAGCTGTTTTTT. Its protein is CASSQTSGRLNTGELFF.

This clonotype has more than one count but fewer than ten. The CDR3 protein is CASSLAATKGLFEQYF. CDR3 sequence (DNA): TGTGCCAGCAGCTTAGCGGCAACTAAGGGGCTTTTCGAGCAGTACTTC. The chain links TRBV11-1 to TRBJ2-7; D possibly corresponds to TRBD1 (5 bases). In germline, CDR1 is SGHAT, CDR2 FQDESV (reference sequence). This CDR3 contains 16 residues. Trimming shortened V by 0 bases and J by 6 bases, and 18 bases separated the two germline ends.

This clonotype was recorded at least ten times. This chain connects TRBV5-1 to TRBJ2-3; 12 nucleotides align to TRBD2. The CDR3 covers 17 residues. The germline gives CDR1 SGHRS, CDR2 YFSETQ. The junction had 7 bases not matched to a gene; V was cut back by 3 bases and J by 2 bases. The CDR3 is CASSSMTSGGSTDTQYF. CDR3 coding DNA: TGCGCCAGCAGCTCAATGACTAGCGGGGGCTCCACAGATACGCAGTATTTT.

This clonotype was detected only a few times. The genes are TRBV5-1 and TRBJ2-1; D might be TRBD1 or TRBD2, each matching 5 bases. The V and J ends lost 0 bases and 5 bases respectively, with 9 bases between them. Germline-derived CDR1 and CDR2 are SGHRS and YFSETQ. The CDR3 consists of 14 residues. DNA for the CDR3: TGCGCCAGCAGCTTGGATGGGGGAAACAATGAGCAGTTCTTC. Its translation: CASSLDGGNNEQFF.